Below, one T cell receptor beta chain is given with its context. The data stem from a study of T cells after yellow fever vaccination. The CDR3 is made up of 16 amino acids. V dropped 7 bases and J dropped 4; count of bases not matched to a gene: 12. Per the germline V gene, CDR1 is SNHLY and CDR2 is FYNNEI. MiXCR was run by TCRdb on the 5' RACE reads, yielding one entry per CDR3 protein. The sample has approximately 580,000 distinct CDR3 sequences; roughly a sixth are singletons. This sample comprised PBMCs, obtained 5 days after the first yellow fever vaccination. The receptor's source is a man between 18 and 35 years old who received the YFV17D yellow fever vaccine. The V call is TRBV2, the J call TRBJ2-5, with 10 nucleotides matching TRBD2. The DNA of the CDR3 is TGTGCCAGCACCCGAGAAGCGGGGGGGCTCGGAGAGACCCAGTACTTC. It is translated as CASTREAGGLGETQYF.